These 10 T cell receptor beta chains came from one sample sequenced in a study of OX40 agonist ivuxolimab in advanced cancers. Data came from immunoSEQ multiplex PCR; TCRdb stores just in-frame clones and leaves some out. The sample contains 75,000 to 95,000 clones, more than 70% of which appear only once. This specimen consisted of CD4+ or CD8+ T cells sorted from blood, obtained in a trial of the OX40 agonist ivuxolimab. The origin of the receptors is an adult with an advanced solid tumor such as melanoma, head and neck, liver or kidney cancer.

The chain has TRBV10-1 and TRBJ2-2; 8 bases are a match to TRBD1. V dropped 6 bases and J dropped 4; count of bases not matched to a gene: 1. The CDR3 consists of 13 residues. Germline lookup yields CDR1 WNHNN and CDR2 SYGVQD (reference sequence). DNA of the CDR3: TGCGCCAGCAGGGGGACAGGCACCGGGGAGCTGTTTTTT. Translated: CASRGTGTGELFF.

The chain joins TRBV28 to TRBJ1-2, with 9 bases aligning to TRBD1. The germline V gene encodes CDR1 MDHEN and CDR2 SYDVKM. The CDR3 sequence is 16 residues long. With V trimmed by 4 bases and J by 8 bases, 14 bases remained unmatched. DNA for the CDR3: TGTGCCAGCAGTTCCCTCCGGGACAGGGCTCCTGGAGGCTACACCTTC. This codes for CASSSLRDRAPGGYTF.

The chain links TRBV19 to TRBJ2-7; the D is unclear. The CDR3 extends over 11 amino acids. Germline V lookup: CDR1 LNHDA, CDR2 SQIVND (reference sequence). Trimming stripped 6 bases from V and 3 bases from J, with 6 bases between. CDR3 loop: CASRGFYEQYF. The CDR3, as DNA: TGTGCCAGTAGGGGCTTCTACGAGCAGTACTTC.

CDR3 nucleotides: TGTGCCAGCAGTGACGTCCCCCCAGATACGCAGTATTTT. This gives the protein CASSDVPPDTQYF. The gene calls are TRBV25-1 and TRBJ2-3, with unresolved D. V dropped 3 bases and J dropped 4 bases, with 8 bases sitting between them. From germline, CDR1 is MGHDK and CDR2 SYGVNS. This CDR3 has 13 residues.

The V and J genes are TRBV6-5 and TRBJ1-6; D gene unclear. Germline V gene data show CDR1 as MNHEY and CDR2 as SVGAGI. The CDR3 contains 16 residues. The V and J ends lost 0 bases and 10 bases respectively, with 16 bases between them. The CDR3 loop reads CASSYSRPQLGSPLHF. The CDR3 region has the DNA TGTGCCAGCAGTTACTCGAGGCCTCAGCTAGGATCACCCCTCCACTTT.

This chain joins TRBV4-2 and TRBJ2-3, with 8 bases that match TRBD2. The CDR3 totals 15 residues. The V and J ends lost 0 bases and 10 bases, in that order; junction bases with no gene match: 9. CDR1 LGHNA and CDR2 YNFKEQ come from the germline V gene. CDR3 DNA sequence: TGTGCCAGCAGCCAAGATTTCGGGGGGGCATGGGCGCAGTATTTT. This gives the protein CASSQDFGGAWAQYF.

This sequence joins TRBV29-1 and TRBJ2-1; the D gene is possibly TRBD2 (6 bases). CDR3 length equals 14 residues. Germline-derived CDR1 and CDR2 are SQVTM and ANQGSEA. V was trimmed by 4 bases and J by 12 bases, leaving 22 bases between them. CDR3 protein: CSVVAGLPARGQFF. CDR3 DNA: TGCAGCGTTGTTGCGGGACTGCCCGCTCGAGGGCAGTTCTTC.

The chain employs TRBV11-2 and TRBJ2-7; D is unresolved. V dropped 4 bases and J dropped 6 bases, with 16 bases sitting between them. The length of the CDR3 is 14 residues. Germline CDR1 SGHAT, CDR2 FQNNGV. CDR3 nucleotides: TGTGCCAGCAGCTCCGACATCGGTTGGGGCGAGCAGTACGTC. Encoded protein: CASSSDIGWGEQYV.

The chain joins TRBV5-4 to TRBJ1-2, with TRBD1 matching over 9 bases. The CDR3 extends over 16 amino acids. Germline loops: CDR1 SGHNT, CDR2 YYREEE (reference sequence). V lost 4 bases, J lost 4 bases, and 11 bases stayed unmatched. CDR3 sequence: CASSPTMDRGLYGYTF. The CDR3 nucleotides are TGTGCCAGCAGCCCTACAATGGACAGGGGCCTCTATGGCTACACCTTC.

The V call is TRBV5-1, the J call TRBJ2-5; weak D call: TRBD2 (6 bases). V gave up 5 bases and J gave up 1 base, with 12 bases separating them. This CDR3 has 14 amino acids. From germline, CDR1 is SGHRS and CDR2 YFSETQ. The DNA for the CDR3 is TGCGCCAGCAGTTTTGGGGAGGCCCAAGAGACCCAGTACTTC. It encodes CASSFGEAQETQYF.